Listed below are T cell receptor beta chains from one sample, sequenced in a study of PD-1 blockade in classical Hodgkin lymphoma. The assay was immunoSEQ multiplex PCR, and TCRdb's table has in-frame clones only and misses some. The sample yields 30,000 or so clones, around 90% seen once. The material sequenced was CD4+ T cells from blood, taken at baseline. Receptors originate from a human donor with classical Hodgkin lymphoma. CDR3s include the opening cysteine and the closing phenylalanine or tryptophan. The listing skips clone size in some rows; elsewhere it reads once, few, many or a size class.

clone size: NA
V gene: TRBV19
J gene: TRBJ1-1
CDR3 protein: CASSQKVAVRANTEAFF

clone size: NA
V gene: TRBV6-6
J gene: TRBJ2-7
CDR3 protein: CASSYSKLAGDREQYF

clone size: NA
V gene: TRBV29-1
J gene: TRBJ2-7
CDR3 protein: CSVGPFGGTYYEQYF

clone size: NA
V gene: TRBV6-5
J gene: TRBJ2-7
CDR3 protein: CASSPPPGGYEQYF

clone size: once
V gene: TRBV28
J gene: TRBJ1-5
CDR3 protein: CASSLAGLTVNQPQHF

clone size: NA
V gene: TRBV9
J gene: TRBJ1-1
CDR3 protein: CASSPRGDDTEAFF

clone size: NA
V gene: TRBV10-3
J gene: TRBJ2-7
CDR3 protein: CAIQGAPGEQYF

clone size: NA
V gene: TRBV2
J gene: TRBJ2-2
CDR3 protein: CASSDEMGGRELFF

clone size: NA
V gene: TRBV7-2
J gene: TRBJ2-3
CDR3 protein: CASSLQFASTDTQYF

clone size: once
V gene: TRBV15
J gene: TRBJ2-2
CDR3 protein: CATSRISGSWGGELFF

clone size: NA
V gene: TRBV30
J gene: TRBJ1-1
CDR3 protein: CAWSESQGKAFF

clone size: NA
V gene: TRBV28
J gene: TRBJ2-7
CDR3 protein: CASRTSRYEQYF

clone size: once
V gene: TRBV13
J gene: TRBJ2-5
CDR3 protein: CASSFSPPLAPQETQYF

clone size: NA
V gene: TRBV6-1
J gene: TRBJ1-2
CDR3 protein: CASSEDGGYGYTF

clone size: NA
V gene: TRBV30
J gene: TRBJ1-2
CDR3 protein: CAWSRLRDRVYGYTF

clone size: NA
V gene: TRBV6-1
J gene: TRBJ2-7
CDR3 protein: CASSEADLMGPFVPLRDEQYF

clone size: NA
V gene: TRBV27
J gene: TRBJ1-5
CDR3 protein: CASRDSNQPQHF

clone size: NA
V gene: TRBV5-1
J gene: TRBJ2-3
CDR3 protein: CASSLGTGGTDTQYF

clone size: NA
V gene: TRBV4-1
J gene: TRBJ1-4
CDR3 protein: CASSQGAGSREKLFF

clone size: NA
V gene: TRBV23-1
J gene: TRBJ1-2
CDR3 protein: CANITGRYGYTF

clone size: NA
V gene: TRBV7-9
J gene: TRBJ1-2
CDR3 protein: CASREGDRNYGYTF

clone size: NA
V gene: TRBV30
J gene: TRBJ2-5
CDR3 protein: CAWSGRGQIYF

clone size: NA
V gene: TRBV28
J gene: TRBJ2-7
CDR3 protein: CASSSRGGHDYEQYF

clone size: once
V gene: TRBV19
J gene: TRBJ2-7
CDR3 protein: CASRPGPRLEQYF

clone size: once
V gene: TRBV28
J gene: TRBJ1-1
CDR3 protein: CASRTGVRTTEAFF

clone size: NA
V gene: TRBV6-1
J gene: TRBJ1-2
CDR3 protein: CASSEALPDRAHGYTF

clone size: NA
V gene: TRBV19
J gene: TRBJ2-7
CDR3 protein: CASSSSRNLYEQYF

clone size: NA
V gene: TRBV6-1
J gene: TRBJ1-1
CDR3 protein: CASSVIQGADTEAFF

clone size: once
V gene: TRBV18
J gene: TRBJ1-5
CDR3 protein: CASSPSLGKQGASNQPQHF

clone size: NA
V gene: TRBV5-1
J gene: TRBJ1-3
CDR3 protein: CASSLFPTGGRGSGNTIYF

clone size: NA
V gene: TRBV11-2
J gene: TRBJ2-7
CDR3 protein: CASSLDLSLEQYF

clone size: once
V gene: TRBV19
J gene: TRBJ2-7
CDR3 protein: CASSLDSSYEQYF

clone size: NA
V gene: TRBV30
J gene: TRBJ2-5
CDR3 protein: CAWSVIAGGNYQETQYF

clone size: NA
V gene: TRBV27
J gene: TRBJ2-1
CDR3 protein: CASSPGGWGGNEQFF

clone size: NA
V gene: TRBV6-1
J gene: TRBJ2-1
CDR3 protein: CASSAEYNEQFF

clone size: NA
V gene: TRBV19
J gene: TRBJ1-1
CDR3 protein: CASSLRGDNTEAFF

clone size: NA
V gene: TRBV19
J gene: TRBJ2-5
CDR3 protein: CASSPNSGTATPFKETQYF

clone size: NA
V gene: TRBV5-4
J gene: TRBJ2-3
CDR3 protein: CASSLGPLPGLFDTQYF

clone size: NA
V gene: TRBV5-1
J gene: TRBJ2-7
CDR3 protein: CASRYSGTSSIVGTGGHEQYF

clone size: NA
V gene: TRBV5-1
J gene: TRBJ2-5
CDR3 protein: CASSPLGGKETQYF

clone size: NA
V gene: TRBV18
J gene: TRBJ2-1
CDR3 protein: CASSPRDRGYNEQFF

clone size: NA
V gene: TRBV6-5
J gene: TRBJ1-5
CDR3 protein: CASSDFQPQHF

clone size: NA
V gene: TRBV5-1
J gene: TRBJ2-1
CDR3 protein: CASSFGGLNEQFF

clone size: once
V gene: TRBV19
J gene: TRBJ1-5
CDR3 protein: CASSTTRTARNQPQHF

clone size: NA
V gene: TRBV28
J gene: TRBJ1-5
CDR3 protein: CASSESRRIFSNQPQHF

clone size: NA
V gene: TRBV2
J gene: TRBJ2-1
CDR3 protein: CASSARLRGDNEQFF